This T cell receptor beta chain is from a study of blood T cell repertoires in COVID-19. Study background: Specimens from acute and convalescent COVID-19 originated in the United States, Italy and Spain. Sources were T cells, B-cell-depleted T cells, or PBMCs; the material itself was cDNA or gDNA.

The length of the CDR3 is 15 residues. Trimming took 2 bases from V and 4 from J; bases not matched to a gene: 6. Per germline, CDR1 SEHNR and CDR2 FQNEAQ (reference sequence). Per the original methods: Using reference gene primer amplification, nucleated cell counts were estimated. This table comes from immunoSEQ multiplex PCR, and its TCRdb copy is limited to in-frame clones, with some not included. V and J calls and clone size are as listed in that table; D and trimming were resolved from the DNA. The table records 180,000 or so clones, roughly 86% of them present only once. The sequence came from a man in his 70s with acute or convalescent COVID-19. This chain uses TRBV7-9 with TRBJ2-3, with 7 bases identical to TRBD2. Material for sequencing was peripheral blood. Here the CDR3 reads CASSLLQGGADTQYF. The CDR3 DNA sequence: TGTGCCAGCAGCTTACTGCAGGGAGGGGCAGATACGCAGTATTTT.